The rows below give T cell receptor beta chains drawn from one sample of a study of T-cell reconstitution after alpha-beta-depleted transplantation in children. Each CDR3 protein gets one entry after TCRdb re-called the PCR reads with MiXCR. The profile shows 300,000 to 350,000 distinct CDR3 sequences, under 20% of them singletons. The starting material was PBMCs, mostly from graft donor cells, obtained 360 days after TCRalphabeta/CD19-depleted stem cell transplant. Every receptor here comes from a male patient aged 2-10 years who had a stem cell transplant for acute lymphoblastic leukemia, so the T cells may come from the graft donor. Both conserved end residues are part of each CDR3. The order of the fields is D gene, clone size, V gene, J gene, CDR3 length, CDR3 protein, CDR3 DNA. D genes are given only for firm matches. Some rows have no size entry. The others give once, few or many, or a class for an expanded clone.

NA,few,TRBV10-1,TRBJ2-3,15,CASSPAGQSTDTQYF,TGCGCCAGCAGCCCAGCAGGGCAAAGCACAGATACGCAGTATTTT
TRBD2,many,TRBV7-8,TRBJ2-3,18,CASSLYLAGGGPRDTQYF,TGTGCCAGCAGCTTATACCTTGCTGGGGGGGGACCCCGAGATACGCAGTATTTT
NA,few,TRBV20-1,TRBJ2-5,14,CSALGRQNQETQYF,TGCAGTGCCTTGGGACGCCAAAACCAAGAGACCCAGTACTTC
TRBD2,many,TRBV28,TRBJ2-3,16,CASPVAGVPSTDTQYF,TGTGCCAGCCCCGTGGCGGGAGTGCCTAGCACAGATACGCAGTATTTT
NA,few,TRBV7-2,TRBJ2-7,14,CASSSKAGYYEQYF,TGTGCCAGCAGCTCTAAAGCAGGGTACTACGAGCAGTACTTC
TRBD2,few,TRBV4-1,TRBJ2-1,21,CASSPNVLGLAGESSYNEQFF,TGCGCCAGCAGTCCCAACGTACTCGGACTAGCGGGGGAGAGCTCCTACAATGAGCAGTTCTTC
NA,few,TRBV11-2,TRBJ1-1,15,CASNDGWSANTEAFF,TGTGCCAGCAACGACGGATGGTCCGCGAACACTGAAGCTTTCTTT
NA,few,TRBV21-1,TRBJ1-1,14,CASTADRAHTEAFF,TGTGCCAGCACCGCCGACAGAGCTCACACTGAAGCTTTCTTT
NA,few,TRBV15,TRBJ2-7,15,CATSESSVVSYEQYF,TGTGCCACCAGCGAATCCTCCGTGGTCTCCTACGAGCAGTACTTC
NA,NA,TRBV2,TRBJ2-7,15,CASSEDRLDHYEQYF,TGTGCCAGCAGTGAAGATAGACTGGACCACTACGAGCAGTACTTC
NA,few,TRBV28,TRBJ1-1,15,CASTSAGAAGTEAFF,TGTGCCAGCACTAGCGCGGGCGCGGCAGGGACTGAAGCTTTCTTT
NA,NA,TRBV4-3,TRBJ1-4,14,CASEGVRGSEKLFF,TGCGCCAGCGAGGGTGTCAGGGGATCCGAAAAACTGTTTTTT
NA,NA,TRBV7-2,TRBJ2-7,13,CASSPRRPYEQYF,TGTGCCAGCAGCCCCAGACGCCCTTACGAGCAGTACTTC
NA,NA,TRBV27,TRBJ2-3,19,CASSFDRSGSGTSTDTQYF,TGTGCCAGCAGTTTCGACAGGTCTGGCAGCGGAACTAGCACAGATACGCAGTATTTT
TRBD1,NA,TRBV28,TRBJ2-2,16,CASSLGGQGNTGELFF,TGTGCCAGCAGTTTAGGGGGACAGGGGAACACCGGGGAGCTGTTTTTT
NA,NA,TRBV21-1,TRBJ2-7,15,CASSKGETSRYEQYF,TGTGCCAGCAGCAAAGGAGAGACTAGCAGGTACGAGCAGTACTTC
TRBD2,few,TRBV6-1,TRBJ2-1,15,CASEEVAGGGDEQFF,TGTGCCAGCGAGGAAGTTGCGGGAGGGGGGGATGAGCAGTTCTTC
TRBD1,many,TRBV4-3,TRBJ1-1,13,CASSQGQGPEAFF,TGCGCCAGCAGCCAGGGACAGGGGCCTGAAGCTTTCTTT
NA,many,TRBV12-3/TRBV12-4,TRBJ2-7,12,CASADSGYEQYF,TGTGCCAGCGCTGACAGCGGCTACGAGCAGTACTTC
TRBD2,NA,TRBV9,TRBJ2-3,16,CASTTGLADFIDTQYF,TGTGCCAGCACGACCGGACTAGCGGACTTTATCGATACGCAGTATTTT
NA,NA,TRBV28,TRBJ1-5,20,CASSLESSPSYRDSNQPQHF,TGTGCCAGCAGTTTAGAATCCTCTCCCTCCTACAGGGATAGCAATCAGCCCCAGCATTTT
NA,NA,TRBV6-2/TRBV6-3,TRBJ1-6,14,CASRAGNGNSPLHF,TGTGCCAGCAGGGCCGGGAACGGAAACTCACCCCTCCACTTT
NA,NA,TRBV7-9,TRBJ2-7,14,CASSLRTPLEEQYF,TGTGCCAGCAGCCTCCGGACCCCTCTGGAAGAGCAGTACTTC
TRBD2,NA,TRBV3-1,TRBJ2-5,19,CACCLTTGTSGSPRETQYF,TGTGCCTGCTGTTTAACTACGGGGACTAGCGGGAGCCCACGAGAGACCCAGTACTTC
NA,many,TRBV27,TRBJ1-4,15,CASRHRARANEKLFF,TGTGCCAGCAGACACAGGGCGAGAGCTAATGAAAAACTGTTTTTT
TRBD2,NA,TRBV7-9,TRBJ2-1,16,CASSPSGTSGRYEQFF,TGTGCCAGCAGCCCTAGCGGGACTAGCGGGAGGTATGAGCAGTTCTTC
TRBD2,NA,TRBV15,TRBJ2-1,18,CATSSIGGLAGGGAGQFF,TGTGCCACCAGCTCCATAGGGGGACTAGCGGGAGGTGGGGCAGGGCAGTTCTTC
TRBD2,NA,TRBV12-3/TRBV12-4,TRBJ2-1,17,CASSSIPGTSGNNEQFF,TGTGCCAGCAGTTCAATCCCCGGGACTAGCGGGAACAATGAGCAGTTCTTC
TRBD1,few,TRBV24-1,TRBJ2-1,13,CATSRDSYNEQFF,TGTGCCACCAGTCGGGACAGTTACAATGAGCAGTTCTTC
TRBD2,NA,TRBV7-6,TRBJ2-1,14,CASSLSGRANEQFF,TGTGCCAGCAGCCTTAGCGGGAGGGCCAATGAGCAGTTCTTC
TRBD2,few,TRBV20-1,TRBJ2-3,15,CSATGTSGSGDTQYF,TGCAGTGCAACCGGGACTAGCGGGAGTGGGGATACGCAGTATTTT
TRBD1,few,TRBV27,TRBJ1-1,13,CASSMGQGIEAFF,TGTGCCAGCAGTATGGGACAGGGAATTGAAGCTTTCTTT
NA,few,TRBV20-1,TRBJ1-2,14,CSARNRKGDQGYTF,TGCAGTGCTAGAAACCGCAAAGGGGACCAGGGCTACACCTTC
TRBD1,many,TRBV5-1,TRBJ2-1,15,CASSLPGTVGNEQFF,TGCGCCAGCAGCCTACCGGGGACAGTGGGCAATGAGCAGTTCTTC
NA,NA,TRBV20-1,TRBJ2-3,13,CSLGPRSTDTQYF,TGCAGTCTCGGACCTCGAAGCACAGATACGCAGTATTTT
TRBD1,NA,TRBV7-2,TRBJ2-7,15,CASSPQGASSYEQYF,TGTGCCAGCAGCCCACAGGGGGCAAGCTCCTACGAGCAGTACTTC
TRBD1,few,TRBV5-1,TRBJ2-7,15,CASSLWDRELHEQYF,TGCGCCAGCAGCCTCTGGGACAGGGAGCTCCACGAGCAGTACTTC
NA,NA,TRBV5-4,TRBJ2-2,16,CASRKGGGMNTGELFF,TGTGCCAGCAGAAAGGGGGGCGGGATGAACACCGGGGAGCTGTTTTTT
TRBD2,NA,TRBV7-9,TRBJ2-5,21,CASSFQGKRDFPLLRSETQYF,TGTGCCAGCAGCTTTCAAGGGAAGCGGGACTTTCCTCTTCTTCGTTCGGAGACCCAGTACTTC
NA,many,TRBV28,TRBJ2-7,13,CASSPGSKERQYF,TGTGCCAGCAGTCCCGGGTCCAAGGAGCGGCAGTACTTC
TRBD1,NA,TRBV20-1,TRBJ2-7,14,CSARGDRGHYEQYF,TGCAGTGCTAGAGGGGACAGGGGGCACTACGAGCAGTACTTC
NA,many,TRBV12-3/TRBV12-4,TRBJ2-1,15,CASSPAPSSYNEQFF,TGTGCCAGCAGTCCAGCGCCTAGCTCCTACAATGAGCAGTTCTTC
NA,NA,TRBV28,TRBJ1-1,16,CASSSGAGRTNTEAFF,TGTGCCAGCAGTAGTGGCGCCGGCAGGACGAACACTGAAGCTTTCTTT
NA,NA,TRBV3-1,TRBJ2-1,14,CASSQVRRRNEQFF,TGTGCCAGCAGCCAAGTAAGACGAAGGAATGAGCAGTTCTTC
NA,few,TRBV9,TRBJ2-4,18,CASSVGEGRGWPKNIQYF,TGTGCCAGCAGCGTAGGAGAGGGGCGCGGATGGCCCAAAAACATTCAGTACTTC
TRBD2,NA,TRBV4-3,TRBJ2-3,15,CASSQTSGGGDTQYF,TGCGCCAGCAGCCAAACTAGCGGAGGGGGAGATACGCAGTATTTT